The 10 T cell receptor beta chains in this list originate from one sample, sequenced in a study of T-cell reconstitution after alpha-beta-depleted transplantation in children (TCRdb year 2016). The library was produced with PCR. Instrument used: Illumina HiSeq 2500. To normalize quantification of the TCRbeta repertoire, the TCR libraries were built with molecular barcoding that relied on unique molecular identifiers. TCRdb ran its own pipeline on the public reads, namely fastp trimming at Q25 and MiXCR clone calling, and kept in-frame beta chains. Duplicate CDR3 protein sequences are folded into a single record with the most common DNA and genes. The sample contains a few hundred thousand distinct CDR3 sequences, roughly 7% of them found a single time. The ten largest clones take up around 5% of the sample. The treatment or condition label here, explained by the study, means: allogeneic hematopoietic cell transplantation with graft depleted of TCRalphabeta T cells and CD19 B cells.

Sequenced material: PBMCs, taken before TCRalphabeta/CD19-depleted stem cell transplant. Receptors were obtained from a boy aged 2 to 10 with acute lymphoblastic leukemia, due to receive a stem cell transplant.

Note on this clonotype: The junction departs from germline at one end; a sequencing error may be responsible. The rearrangement uses TRBV20-1 and TRBJ1-5; TRBD1 is a possible D gene (5 bases). CDR1 is DFQATT, CDR2 SNEGSKA, per germline (reference sequence). The CDR3 length is 14 residues. CDR3 amino acids: CSARPGNSNQPHHF. The DNA for the CDR3 is TGCAGTGCTAGACCAGGGAATAGCAATCAGCCCCATCATTTT.

This clonotype came up many times. This chain connects TRBV5-5 to TRBJ2-2, with D perhaps TRBD2 (5 bases). The germline V gene has CDR1 SGHKS and CDR2 YYEKEE (reference sequence). The CDR3 loop spans 14 amino acids. Trimming removed 3 bases at V and 2 bases at J, with 8 bases between. Written as DNA, the CDR3 is TGTGCCAGCAGCTCCGGGGTCAACACCGGGGAGCTGTTTTTT. Residues: CASSSGVNTGELFF.

Ten or more counts support this clonotype. The rearrangement joins TRBV5-1 to TRBJ2-2; possible D gene TRBD1, 5 bases. The CDR3 length is 16 residues. Germline V lookup: CDR1 SGHRS, CDR2 YFSETQ. V was clipped by 0 bases and J by 5 bases, with 14 bases between them. The CDR3 loop is CASSLVVAGMTGELFF. The CDR3 nucleotides read TGCGCCAGCAGCTTGGTGGTGGCAGGGATGACCGGGGAGCTGTTTTTT.

This clonotype was seen at least ten times. The chain employs TRBV29-1 and TRBJ1-1; a weak D match, TRBD1 (6 bases). The CDR3 totals 15 residues. Between the trimmed V and J ends, which lost 6 bases and 0 bases, there was a span of 17 bases. The V gene's germline CDR1 is SQVTM and CDR2 ANQGSEA. Written as DNA, the CDR3 is TGCAGCGTCCACAAGGACAGCCGAATGAACACTGAAGCTTTCTTT. Protein product: CSVHKDSRMNTEAFF.

In this sample, this clonotype turned up many times. V gene TRBV29-1 combines with J gene TRBJ2-1; D remains unclear. Germline values: CDR1 SQVTM, CDR2 ANQGSEA. The CDR3 is 21 amino acids. With 4 bases removed from V and 0 bases from J, the gap between germline ends came to 31 bases. CDR3 amino acids: CSVAPCKFFLEFRASYNEQFF. As DNA, the CDR3 is TGCAGCGTTGCCCCTTGCAAGTTTTTTTTGGAGTTTAGGGCCTCCTACAATGAGCAGTTCTTC.

This clonotype was picked up a small number of times. This rearrangement joins TRBV20-1 to TRBJ2-2, with 7 bases aligning to TRBD2. The CDR3 extends over 17 amino acids. CDR1 and CDR2 (germline): DFQATT, SNEGSKA (reference sequence). With 3 bases clipped from V and 3 bases from J, the junction kept 13 bases outside the gene matches. The CDR3 bases are TGCAGTGCTAGGGGACGTATTGGGGGAGGGTACACCGGGGAGCTGTTTTTT. It encodes CSARGRIGGGYTGELFF.

This clonotype was recorded many times. The rearrangement links TRBV27 to TRBJ2-5; D uncertain. Trimming took 5 bases from V and 2 from J, leaving 9 bases between them. This CDR3 is 13 amino acids long. CDR1 is MNHEY and CDR2 is SMNVEV in the germline V gene (reference sequence). The CDR3 coding sequence is TGTGCCAGCAGTATACGAACTCAAGAGACCCAGTACTTC. Protein sequence: CASSIRTQETQYF.

This clonotype was seen ten or more times. V and J are TRBV11-2 and TRBJ1-5, with D perhaps matching TRBD1 (5 bases). CDR3 size: 13 residues. V lost 5 bases and J lost 1, with 6 bases in between. The germline CDR1 and CDR2 sequences are SGHAT and FQNNGV. For the CDR3, the DNA is TGTGCCAGCAGCCCAGGGAGCAATCAGCCCCAGCATTTT. It is translated as CASSPGSNQPQHF.

This clonotype has a count of ten or more. The V call is TRBV10-2, the J call TRBJ1-2, with 8 bases fitting TRBD1. Germline CDR1 is WSHSY and CDR2 is SAAADI. The length of the CDR3 is 14 residues. Trimming at V came to 7 bases and at J to 0 bases, leaving 4 bases not matched to a gene. In DNA form, the CDR3 reads TGCGCCAGCACCCGGGACAGGCCTAACTATGGCTACACCTTC. This sequence encodes CASTRDRPNYGYTF.

The CDR3 protein is CASSWTSGSSYEQYF. The CDR3 DNA reads as TGTGCCAGCAGTTGGACTAGCGGGAGCTCCTACGAGCAGTACTTC. This chain joins TRBV6-2 or TRBV6-3 and TRBJ2-7; 13 bases line up with TRBD2. Germline assignment: CDR1 MNHEY and CDR2 SVGEGT. The CDR3 covers 15 residues. With 4 bases clipped from V and 0 bases from J, the junction kept 0 bases outside the gene matches.